The present entry profiles one T cell receptor (beta chain) with its context. Original handling: Estimates of nucleated cell counts were drawn from the amplification of reference gene primers. Assay: immunoSEQ multiplex PCR; the TCRdb copy retains only in-frame clones and omits some. The DNA was the basis for D and trimming; V, J and clone size are from that table. Here the sample spans 300,000 or so clones, more than 75% being singletons. Germline V gene sequence: CDR1 SQVTM, CDR2 ANQGSEA. This CDR3 contains 15 residues. V dropped 4 bases and J dropped 0 bases, with 13 bases sitting between them. The data were taken from a study of blood T cell repertoires in COVID-19. About the research overall: Acute and convalescent COVID-19 specimens originated in the United States, Italy and Spain.

This receptor was taken from a man aged 50 or older with active or convalescent COVID-19. V is TRBV29-1 and J is TRBJ2-1; D unclear. The sequenced sample consisted of peripheral blood. The CDR3 DNA reads TGCAGCGTTGTGGATGGCTCTAGCTCCTACAATGAGCAGTTCTTC. This translates into CSVVDGSSSYNEQFF.